The text below deals with one T cell receptor (beta chain). Its target is unknown. Only in-frame clones appear in the TCRdb table, and some are missing; sequencing was by immunoSEQ multiplex PCR. The profile covers 250,000 to 300,000 clones, with around 87% appearing a single time and 3% to 4% taken by the ten largest. CDR1 is SGHAT and CDR2 is FQNNGV in the germline V gene. V shed 5 bases, J shed 0 bases, and the junction held 6 bases outside the gene matches. The CDR3 spans 15 residues. The data stem from a study of Ad26.COV2.S vaccination and SARS-CoV-2 variants. Whole-study results and caveats: Total T cell responses may have been underestimated by the TCR breadth and depth analyses.

Sample treatment: around 19 received Ad26.COV2.S at low or high dose, single or two shots; 5 received placebo; per-sample allocation not given. Sampling took place 63 days after the first vaccine or placebo injection. The sequence was obtained from a person aged 18-60 years who received the Ad26.COV2.S COVID-19 vaccine or a placebo. The genes are TRBV11-2 and TRBJ1-1; 7 bases are shared with TRBD1. Here the sequenced sample was peripheral blood, taken in a trial of Ad26.COV2.S vaccine versus placebo. The CDR3 DNA reads as TGTGCCAGCAGCGAAAACAGGGGAGTGAACACTGAAGCTTTCTTT. It translates to CASSENRGVNTEAFF.